The text below deals with one TCR beta chain. The antigen it binds to is not known. It has no much larger one-base neighbor in the sample; base qualities were not kept. The germline V gene yields SGHTA for CDR1 and FQGNSA for CDR2. The CDR3 has 13 amino acids, counting the end cysteine and phenylalanine. The only DNA kept is the CDR3, 39 bases in frame from the first base. Cut back by 5 bases and 4 bases, the V and J ends lie 9 bases apart. The sample originates from a study of cytomegalovirus exposure and HLA in healthy donors (TCRdb year 2017). With regard to the full study: An earlier analysis of some 620 of the donors reported roughly 300 Gb of sequence data and around 110 million unique TCR beta sequences obtained from some 200 million T cells. An early release that covered about 600 HLA-typed donors contained approximately 320 gigabases of sequencing data and around 80 million unique TCR sequences. Of the 300 to 450 genotyped donors, over 70% fell in the genetic ancestry cluster associated with self-reported Caucasian donors. The study aimed to test whether cataloging public T cell receptors could reveal signatures of past pathogen exposure. Using immunosequencing, the study profiled T cell repertoires from 666 subjects and related those repertoires to cytomegalovirus serostatus. Besides the first cohort of roughly 640 subjects, a separate validation cohort made up of 120 different subjects was used. High-throughput TCR immunosequencing, statistical association of individual TCRs with disease status, and machine learning were combined to predict cytomegalovirus infection status. In a later analysis, previously published TCR beta repertoires from fewer than 750 donors were re-analyzed and high-resolution HLA genotyping was added so that TCR occurrence patterns could be studied. The later analysis used no new phenotypic data to find candidate immune exposures, relying instead on TCR beta sequences and their occurrence across donors. In an earlier analysis of several hundred of the donors, high-throughput TCR beta sequencing was used to judge whether each TCR beta V gene segment behaved as functional or pseudogenic. Donor age, sex, ethnicity and CMV serostatus were compiled alongside the repertoire data. Genome-wide SNP genotypes for about 65% of the roughly 670 donors were used in a later genetic analysis, which treated that subset as a discovery cohort. Every discovery cohort repertoire had been produced on one sequencing platform. HLA typing included class I and class II loci at four-digit resolution. The number of donors typed differed by locus, with 629-630 for A, B, C, DRB1 and DQB1, roughly 520 for DQA1, over 600 for DPA1, and around 460 for DPB1. Five DR-DQ haplotypes were treated as single units for association and clustering because of strong linkage in the cohort. Across 398 genotyped donors of the cohort, an average of about 200,000 unique TCR beta nucleotide sequences per donor were sequenced, and roughly 20% of those sequences were non-productive. On the study overall, not on this receptor specifically: A later analysis reported that several top co-occurrence clusters appeared linked to parvovirus B19, influenza, CMV and Epstein-Barr virus. An earlier analysis of some 590 of the donors showed that most TCR beta V segments appeared in productive rearrangements either about 90% or about 30% of the time, which broadly matched IMGT annotations. A few of the identified cytomegalovirus-associated TCR beta chains were confirmed in vitro to be specific for cytomegalovirus antigens. A later analysis found that most CMV-associated TCR beta chains appeared HLA-restricted, with HLA associations seemingly driven largely by CMV exposure. In the study, approximately 160 TCR beta chains were listed as associated with cytomegalovirus. In a later analysis, HLA-associated TCR beta chains showed more clonal expansion and lower generation probabilities than non-associated chains that were equally common. Because counts were too low, more than 15 rarely observed V segments, including chromosome 9 orphons, were left out of the earlier analysis of 587 of the donors. In both the original and validation cohorts, the classifier was reported to diagnose cytomegalovirus status with high specificity and sensitivity. The cohort was sequenced for TCR beta chains only, and without alpha or paired-chain data the features that could be detected were limited. Most TCR sequences were observed very rarely across donors, whereas some public TCRs were present in many individuals. In a later genetic analysis, fewer N-insertions in productive TCRs were reported among donors in an Asian-associated ancestry cluster than the roughly 700-donor mean. The presence/absence analyses assumed that sequencing depth was roughly uniform across donors, and that assumption may not be true. According to the authors, the approach could potentially be generalized to other disease states and immunological phenotypes. Because HLA typing was missing for some donors at each locus, association tests included only the typed subset. Assigning TCR associations to individual alleles was difficult when HLA alleles, especially DR and DQ, strongly co-occurred. A further reported finding was that TCR beta sequences accurately predicted the HLA-A and HLA-B alleles for most subjects in the first cohort. Correlated functional status among segregating V segments might be attributable to linkage disequilibrium, but an unknown experimental factor could not be ruled out. Immune exposure information for the cohort was limited to CMV serostatus. An association between a missense DCLRE1C variant and V-gene and J-gene trimming of TCR beta chains was found in a later genetic analysis and replicated in an independent cohort. A later analysis found that TCR association rates varied across HLA loci, with DRB1 alleles showing the most associated TCRs and HLA-C alleles the fewest. Specific HLA alleles were associated with over 15,000 TCR beta sequences at a false discovery rate of 0.05 in a later analysis. A cluster of highly shared sequence variants was judged likely to be a technical artifact of the sequencing pipeline. The 87-base-pair reads could not distinguish some IMGT-functional V segments, including TRBV6-2 and TRBV6-3, so those segments were excluded.

Receptor libraries were prepared by the immunoSEQ multiplex PCR assay. For the multiplex PCR, a mixture combining 60 forward primers for TCR Vbeta segments and 13 reverse primers for TCR Jbeta segments was used. The CDR3 region of rearranged TCR beta genes was amplified from genomic DNA with a multiplex PCR assay. Amplified TCR beta libraries were sequenced as 87-base-pair reads on the Illumina HiSeq System. The authors' analysis ran thus. Across the 670 or so repertoires, a later analysis counted 80 million or so unique TCR beta chains, roughly 11 million of which were shared by at least two donors. To remove PCR and sequencing errors, raw reads were error-corrected and collapsed into unique sequences using a nearest-neighbor algorithm that merged closely related sequences. CDR3 sequences were aligned to IMGT reference sequences to assign V, D and J gene segments. Each retained sequence needed at least a six-nucleotide match to both a V gene segment and a J gene segment. Rearrangements were called productive when the CDR3 lacked stop codons and stayed in frame with V and J; all others were non-productive. CDR3 was defined by IMGT convention, running from the second conserved V-encoded cysteine to the conserved J-encoded phenylalanine. The earlier analysis of 500 to 650 of the donors excluded any sequence lacking an unambiguous match to a single V gene segment. In an earlier analysis of several hundred of the donors, V segments were called functional above 56.7% productive rearrangements and were called segregating when the between-donor standard deviation exceeded 5%. A statistical classification framework was built for diagnosing cytomegalovirus status from the catalog of TCR beta chain sequences. A later analysis assigned V and J genes by comparing TCR nucleotide sequences with IMGT/GENE-DB human TR gene sequences. A later analysis assigned CDR3 sequences and most-parsimonious VDJ recombination scenarios with the TCRdist pipeline. In a later analysis, each TCR beta chain was defined by its CDR3 amino acid sequence together with its V-gene family, and reads without a unique V-gene family were excluded. In a later analysis, approximately 590 highly shared, low-generation-probability nucleotide sequences were removed to address suspected cross-contamination and a sequencing artifact. A later analysis calculated a clonal expansion index for each public chain from normalized within-repertoire ranks of inferred template counts. Generation probabilities in a later analysis came from a VDJ recombination model fitted to out-of-frame rearrangements, and those results were checked against IGoR. A later analysis scored TCR-TCR, TCR-HLA and TCR-CMV co-occurrence with hypergeometric tests, applying a repertoire-size bias correction to TCR pairs. A later analysis estimated false discovery rates by permuting HLA or CMV assignments 20 times. In a later analysis, co-occurring TCRs were grouped using DBSCAN, and TCRdist sequence similarity was added for clustering within HLA-allele-positive subsets. Co-occurrence clustering excluded repertoires with fewer than 30,000 or more than 120,000 public chains, plus five with anomalous nucleotide sharing. TCRdb re-hosts the immuneACCESS table, in-frame sequences only. Its copies lack some clones; in the studies checked, an unresolved V gene accounts for under half of them, and the cause for the rest is not known. V and J calls and clone size are given by that table; D and trimming were obtained from the DNA. The sample has around 170,000 clones on record, roughly three quarters of them singletons. The ten biggest clones cover 7% of the sample.

The cohort comprised around 700 healthy bone marrow donors. All cohort members were sampled while nominally healthy, although unrecorded immune exposures were likely present. The donor tested CMV seropositive and was one of the 289 seropositive cohort members. A peripheral blood sample was collected from each donor, and TCR beta sequencing was performed on peripheral blood mononuclear cells. Genomic DNA extraction from the blood cell samples was performed with the Qiagen DNeasy Blood Extraction Kit. Sequencing input: PBMCs. This TCR was recovered from a woman between 40 and 55 years old in good health and CMV-seropositive. In this chain, TRBV7-2 is recombined with TRBJ1-3; no D segment can be confidently identified. The DNA sequence is given as TGTGCCAGCAGCCAAGGGAGGGGAAACACCATATATTTT. It translates as CASSQGRGNTIYF.